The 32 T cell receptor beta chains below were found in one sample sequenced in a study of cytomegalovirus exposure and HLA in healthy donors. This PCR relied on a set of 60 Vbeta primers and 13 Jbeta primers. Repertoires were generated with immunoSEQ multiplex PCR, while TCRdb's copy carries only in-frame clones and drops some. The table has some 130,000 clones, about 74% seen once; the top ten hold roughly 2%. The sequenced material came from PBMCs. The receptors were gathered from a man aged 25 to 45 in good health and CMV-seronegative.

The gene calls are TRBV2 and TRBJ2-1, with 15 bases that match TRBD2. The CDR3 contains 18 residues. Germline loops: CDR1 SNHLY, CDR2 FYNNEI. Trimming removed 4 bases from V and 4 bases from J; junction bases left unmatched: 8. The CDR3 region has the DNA TGTGCCAGCAGTGGACGGACTAGCGGGAGGGATAATTACAATGAGCAGTTCTTC. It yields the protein CASSGRTSGRDNYNEQFF.

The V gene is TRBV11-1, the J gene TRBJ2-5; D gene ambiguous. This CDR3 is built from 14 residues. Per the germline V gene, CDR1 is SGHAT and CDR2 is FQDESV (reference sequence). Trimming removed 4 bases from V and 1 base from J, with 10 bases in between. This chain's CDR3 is CASSSPLVQETQYF. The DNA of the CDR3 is TGTGCCAGCAGCTCCCCATTAGTCCAAGAGACCCAGTACTTC.

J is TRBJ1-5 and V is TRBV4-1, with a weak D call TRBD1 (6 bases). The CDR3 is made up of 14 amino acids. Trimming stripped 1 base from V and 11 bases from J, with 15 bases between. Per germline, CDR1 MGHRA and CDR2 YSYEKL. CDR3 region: CASSQGQQGLSQHF. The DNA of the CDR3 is TGCGCCAGCAGCCAAGGCCAACAGGGCCTATCCCAGCATTTT.

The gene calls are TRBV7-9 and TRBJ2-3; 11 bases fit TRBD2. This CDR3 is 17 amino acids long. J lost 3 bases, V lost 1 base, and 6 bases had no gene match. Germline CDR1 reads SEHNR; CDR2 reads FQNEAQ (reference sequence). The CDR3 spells CASSLGVAGGPTDTQYF. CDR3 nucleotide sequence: TGTGCCAGCAGCTTAGGGGTAGCGGGAGGGCCGACAGATACGCAGTATTTT.

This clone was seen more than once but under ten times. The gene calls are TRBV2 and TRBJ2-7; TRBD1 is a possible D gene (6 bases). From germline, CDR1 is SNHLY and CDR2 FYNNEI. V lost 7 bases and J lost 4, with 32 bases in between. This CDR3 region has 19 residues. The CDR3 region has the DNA TGTGCCAGCACGGGCGCAGCACATGAAACAGGGACCGTGAGGTACGAGCAGTACTTC. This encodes CASTGAAHETGTVRYEQYF. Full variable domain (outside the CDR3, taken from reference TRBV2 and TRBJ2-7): EPEVTQTPSHQVTQMGQEVILRCVPISNHLYFYWYRQILGQKVEFLVSFYNNEISEKSEIFDDQFSVERPDGSNFTLKIRSTKLEDSAMYFCASTGAAHETGTVRYEQYFGPGTRLTVT.

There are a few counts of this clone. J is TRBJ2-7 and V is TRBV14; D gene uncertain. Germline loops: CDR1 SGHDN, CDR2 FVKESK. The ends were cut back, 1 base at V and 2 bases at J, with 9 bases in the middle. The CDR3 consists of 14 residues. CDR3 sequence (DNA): TGTGCCAGCAGCCAAGGTGTGGCACCCTACGAGCAGTACTTC. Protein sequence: CASSQGVAPYEQYF.

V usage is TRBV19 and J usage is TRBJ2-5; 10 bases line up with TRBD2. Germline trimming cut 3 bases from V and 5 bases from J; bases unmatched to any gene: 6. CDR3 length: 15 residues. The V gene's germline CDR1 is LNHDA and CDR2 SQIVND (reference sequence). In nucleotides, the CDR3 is TGTGCCAGTAGTATTCTTGCTAGCGGGAGTGAGACCCAGTACTTC. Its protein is CASSILASGSETQYF.

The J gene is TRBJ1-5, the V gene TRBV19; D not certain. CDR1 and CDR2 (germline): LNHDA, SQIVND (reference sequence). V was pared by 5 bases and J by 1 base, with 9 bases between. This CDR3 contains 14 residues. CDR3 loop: CASSPGLSNQPQHF. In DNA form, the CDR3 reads TGTGCCAGTAGTCCCGGTTTGAGCAATCAGCCCCAGCATTTT.

The CDR3 spells CASSKGLVSPRNTEAFF. The CDR3 coding sequence is TGTGCCAGCAGCAAAGGGCTAGTTTCGCCTCGGAACACTGAAGCTTTCTTT. The gene calls are TRBV21-1 and TRBJ1-1. TRBV21-1 is noted as a pseudogene. The CDR3 sequence is 17 residues long.

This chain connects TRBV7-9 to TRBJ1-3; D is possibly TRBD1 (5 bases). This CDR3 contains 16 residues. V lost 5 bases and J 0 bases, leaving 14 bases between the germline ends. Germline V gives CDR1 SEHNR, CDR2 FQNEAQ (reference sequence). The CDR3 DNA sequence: TGTGCCAGCAGCGTAGGGGCTCTAATCTCTGGAAACACCATATATTTT. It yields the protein CASSVGALISGNTIYF.

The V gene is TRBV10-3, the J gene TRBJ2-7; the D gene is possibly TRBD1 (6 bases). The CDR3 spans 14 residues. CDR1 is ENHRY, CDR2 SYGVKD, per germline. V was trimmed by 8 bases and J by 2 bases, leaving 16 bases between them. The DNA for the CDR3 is TGTGCCATCCTTACAAATGACAGGCCCTACGAGCAGTACTTC. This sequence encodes CAILTNDRPYEQYF.

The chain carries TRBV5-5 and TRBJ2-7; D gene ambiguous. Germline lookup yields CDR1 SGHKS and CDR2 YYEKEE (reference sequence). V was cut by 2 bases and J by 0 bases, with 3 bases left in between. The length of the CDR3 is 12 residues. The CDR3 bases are TGTGCCAGCAGCTTACACTCCTACGAGCAGTACTTC. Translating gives CASSLHSYEQYF.

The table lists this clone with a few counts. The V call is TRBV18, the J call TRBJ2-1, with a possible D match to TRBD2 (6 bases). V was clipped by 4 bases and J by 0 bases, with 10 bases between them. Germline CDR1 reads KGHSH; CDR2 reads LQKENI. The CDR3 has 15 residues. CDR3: CASSQLAVSYNEQFF. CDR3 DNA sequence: TGTGCCAGCTCACAACTAGCAGTCTCCTACAATGAGCAGTTCTTC.

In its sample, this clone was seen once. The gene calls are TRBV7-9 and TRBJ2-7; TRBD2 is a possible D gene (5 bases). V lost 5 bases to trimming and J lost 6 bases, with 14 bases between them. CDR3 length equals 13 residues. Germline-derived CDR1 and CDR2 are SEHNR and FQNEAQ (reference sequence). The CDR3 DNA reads TGTGCCAGCAGCCGAAGAATGGGGAGCGAGCAGTACTTC. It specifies CASSRRMGSEQYF. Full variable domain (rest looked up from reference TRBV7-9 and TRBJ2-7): DTGVSQNPRHKITKRGQNVTFRCDPISEHNRLYWYRQTLGQGPEFLTYFQNEAQLEKSRLLSDRFSAERPKGSFSTLEIQRTEQGDSAMYLCASSRRMGSEQYFGPGTRLTVT.

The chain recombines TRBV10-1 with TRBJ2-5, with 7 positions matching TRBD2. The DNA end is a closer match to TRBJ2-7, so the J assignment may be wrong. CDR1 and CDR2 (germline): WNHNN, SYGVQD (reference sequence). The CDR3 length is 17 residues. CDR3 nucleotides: TGCGCCAGCCCGGGCGGGAGACCTAGCGAAAGCTCCTACGAGCAGTACTTC. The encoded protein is CASPGGRPSESSYEQYF.

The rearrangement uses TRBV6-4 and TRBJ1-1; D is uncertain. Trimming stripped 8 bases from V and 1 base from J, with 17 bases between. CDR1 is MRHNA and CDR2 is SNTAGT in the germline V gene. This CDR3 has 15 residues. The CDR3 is CASPPLSVRNTEAFF. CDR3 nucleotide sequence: TGTGCCAGCCCGCCACTAAGTGTTCGGAACACTGAAGCTTTCTTT.

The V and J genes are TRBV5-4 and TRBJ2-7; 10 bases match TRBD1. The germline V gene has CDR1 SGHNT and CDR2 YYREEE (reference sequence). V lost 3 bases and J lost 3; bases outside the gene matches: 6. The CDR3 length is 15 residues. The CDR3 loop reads CASSSGTGEDYEQYF. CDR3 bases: TGTGCCAGCAGCTCCGGGACAGGGGAAGACTACGAGCAGTACTTC.

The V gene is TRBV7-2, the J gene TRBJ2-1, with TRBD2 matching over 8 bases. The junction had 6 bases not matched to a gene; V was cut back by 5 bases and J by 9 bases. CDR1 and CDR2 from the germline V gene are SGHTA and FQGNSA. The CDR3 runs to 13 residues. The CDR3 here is CASSTGLGLEQFF. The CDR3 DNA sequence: TGTGCCAGCAGCACGGGACTAGGGCTTGAGCAGTTCTTC. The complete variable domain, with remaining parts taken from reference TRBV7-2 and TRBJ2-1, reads GAGVSQSPSNKVTEKGKDVELRCDPISGHTALYWYRQSLGQGLEFLIYFQGNSAPDKSGLPSDRFSAERTGGSVSTLTIQRTQQEDSAVYLCASSTGLGLEQFFGPGTRLTVL.

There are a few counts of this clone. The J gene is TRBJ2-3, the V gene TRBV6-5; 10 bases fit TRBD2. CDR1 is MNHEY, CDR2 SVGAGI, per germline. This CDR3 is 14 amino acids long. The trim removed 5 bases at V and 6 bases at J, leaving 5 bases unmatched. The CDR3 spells CASSQTAGGDTQYF. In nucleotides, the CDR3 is TGTGCCAGCAGTCAAACAGCGGGAGGGGATACGCAGTATTTT.

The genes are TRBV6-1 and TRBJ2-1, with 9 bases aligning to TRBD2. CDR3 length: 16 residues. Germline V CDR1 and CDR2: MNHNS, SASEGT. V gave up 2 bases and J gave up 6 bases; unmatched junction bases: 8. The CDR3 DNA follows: TGTGCCAGCAGTGAAATCTGGACTAGCGTCGGCAATGAGCAGTTCTTC. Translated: CASSEIWTSVGNEQFF.

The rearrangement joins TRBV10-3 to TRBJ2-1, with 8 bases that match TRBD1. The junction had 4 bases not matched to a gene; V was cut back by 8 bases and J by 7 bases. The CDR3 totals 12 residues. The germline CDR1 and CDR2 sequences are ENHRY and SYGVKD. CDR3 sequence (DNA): TGTGCCATCGCAGGGGGCGGGAATGAGCAGTTCTTC. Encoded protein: CAIAGGGNEQFF.

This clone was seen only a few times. As DNA, the CDR3 is TGTGCCAGCTCATCATTACAGGCTCAGCCCCAGCATTTT. Encoded protein: CASSSLQAQPQHF. This chain joins TRBV18 and TRBJ1-5; D is perhaps TRBD1 (5 bases). The CDR3 runs 13 residues. Germline CDR1 reads KGHSH; CDR2 reads LQKENI. Trimming took off 5 bases at V and 6 bases at J, with 11 bases between the two ends.

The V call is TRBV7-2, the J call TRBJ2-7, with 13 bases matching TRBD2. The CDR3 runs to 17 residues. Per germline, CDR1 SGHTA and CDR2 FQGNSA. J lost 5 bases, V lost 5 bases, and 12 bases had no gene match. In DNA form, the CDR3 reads TGTGCCAGCAGCCAACGGACTAGCGGGAGTAGCGGCCACGAGCAGTACTTC. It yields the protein CASSQRTSGSSGHEQYF.

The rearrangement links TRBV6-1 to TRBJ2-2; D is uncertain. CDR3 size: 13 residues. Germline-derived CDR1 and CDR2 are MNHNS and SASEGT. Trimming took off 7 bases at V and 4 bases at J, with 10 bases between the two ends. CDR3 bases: TGTGCCAGCAAATATCACTCCACCGGGGAGCTGTTTTTT. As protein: CASKYHSTGELFF.

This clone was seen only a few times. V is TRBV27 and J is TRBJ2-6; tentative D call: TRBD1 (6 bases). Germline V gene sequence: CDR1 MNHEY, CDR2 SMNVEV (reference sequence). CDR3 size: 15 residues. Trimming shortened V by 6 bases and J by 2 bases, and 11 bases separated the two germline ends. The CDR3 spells CASRMTGAGANVLTF. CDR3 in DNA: TGTGCCAGCAGGATGACAGGAGCTGGGGCCAACGTCCTGACTTTC.

DNA for the CDR3: TGCGCCAGCAGCCCCGGGACAGAGAATCAGCCCCAGCATTTT. This encodes CASSPGTENQPQHF. The chain uses TRBV5-1 and TRBJ1-5; 7 nucleotides match TRBD1. The CDR3 spans 14 residues. V was clipped by 4 bases and J by 4 bases; unmatched bases: 5. Looked up from germline, CDR1 is SGHRS and CDR2 is YFSETQ.

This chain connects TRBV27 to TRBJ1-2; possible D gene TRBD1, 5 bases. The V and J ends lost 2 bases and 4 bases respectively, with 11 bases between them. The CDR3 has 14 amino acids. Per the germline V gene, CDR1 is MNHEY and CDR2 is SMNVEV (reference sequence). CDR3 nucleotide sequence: TGTGCCAGCAGTTTACAGGGTTCTAGCTATGGCTACACCTTC. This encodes CASSLQGSSYGYTF.

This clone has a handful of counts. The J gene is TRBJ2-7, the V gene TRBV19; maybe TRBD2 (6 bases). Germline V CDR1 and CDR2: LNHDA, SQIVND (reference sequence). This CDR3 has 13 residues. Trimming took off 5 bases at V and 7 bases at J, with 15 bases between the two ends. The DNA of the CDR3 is TGTGCCAGTAGTGCGGGAAGGGGACTGGAGCAGTACTTC. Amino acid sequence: CASSAGRGLEQYF.

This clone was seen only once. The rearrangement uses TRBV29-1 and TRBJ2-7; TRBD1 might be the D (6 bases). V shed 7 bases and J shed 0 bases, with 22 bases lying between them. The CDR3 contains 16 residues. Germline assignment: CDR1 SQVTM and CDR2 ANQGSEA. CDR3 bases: TGCAGCGGTGGGGGCACGCGGCAGCCTTACTCCTACGAGCAGTACTTC. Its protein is CSGGGTRQPYSYEQYF.

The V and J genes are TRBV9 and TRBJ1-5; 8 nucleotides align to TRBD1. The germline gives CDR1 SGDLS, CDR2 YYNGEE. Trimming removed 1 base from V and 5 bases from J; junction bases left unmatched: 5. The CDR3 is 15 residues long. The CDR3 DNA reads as TGTGCCAGCAGCGTAACCGGGACAGGCGATCAGCCCCAGCATTTT. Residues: CASSVTGTGDQPQHF. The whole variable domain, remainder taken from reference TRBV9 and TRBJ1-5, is DSGVTQTPKHLITATGQRVTLRCSPRSGDLSVYWYQQSLDQGLQFLIQYYNGEERAKGNILERFSAQQFPDLHSELNLSSLELGDSALYFCASSVTGTGDQPQHFGDGTRLSIL.

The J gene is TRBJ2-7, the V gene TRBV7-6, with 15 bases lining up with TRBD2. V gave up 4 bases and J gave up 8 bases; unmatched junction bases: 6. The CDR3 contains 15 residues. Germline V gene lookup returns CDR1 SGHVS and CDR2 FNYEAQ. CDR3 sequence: CASSSGLAGGSQQYF. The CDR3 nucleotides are TGTGCCAGCAGCTCTGGACTAGCGGGAGGGTCGCAGCAGTACTTC.

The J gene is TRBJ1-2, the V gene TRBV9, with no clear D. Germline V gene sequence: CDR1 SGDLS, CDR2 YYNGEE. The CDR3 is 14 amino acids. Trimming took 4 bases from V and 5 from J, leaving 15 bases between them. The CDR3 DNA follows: TGTGCCAGCAGCAACCCGGGTAGTTCTTATGGCTACACCTTC. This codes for CASSNPGSSYGYTF.